These 29 T cell receptor beta chains came from one sample sequenced in a study of blood T cell repertoires in COVID-19 (TCRdb year 2020). The library was built by means of the immunoSEQ multiplex PCR assay. The clones in this table, taken by TCRdb from immuneACCESS, are in-frame only. Not every clone is retained; where verified, under half of the shortfall comes from an unresolved V gene, and the cause of the rest is unknown. This sample gives under 130,000 clones in total; more than 85% of them show up just once. 6.2% of the sample is held by the ten biggest clonotypes. The sample taken for sequencing was peripheral blood. The receptors here all came from a human donor in a cohort sampled during active COVID-19.

This clone was found many times. The V gene is TRBV6-5, the J gene TRBJ2-7; 8 bases match TRBD1. CDR1 and CDR2 (germline): MNHEY, SVGAGI. V shed 0 bases, J shed 4 bases, and the junction held 8 bases outside the gene matches. The CDR3 has 16 residues. CDR3 residues: CASSYSITGGAYEQYF. The CDR3 DNA sequence: TGTGCCAGCAGTTACTCGATTACAGGGGGTGCGTACGAGCAGTACTTC.

The chain recombines TRBV21-1 with TRBJ2-1; the D call TRBD2 from the table was never checked on the DNA. TRBV21-1 is annotated as a pseudogene. CDR3 length: 16 residues. CDR3 sequence reads: CASSKGGIAGREEQFF. DNA for the CDR3: TGTGCCAGCAGCAAAGGAGGAATAGCGGGAAGGGAAGAGCAGTTCTTC.

The rearrangement uses TRBV3-1 (or the pseudogene TRBV3-2) and TRBJ2-7; maybe TRBD2 (6 bases). This CDR3 comprises 15 residues. CDR1 is LGHDT, CDR2 YNNKEL, per germline (reference sequence). V was clipped by 1 base and J by 4 bases, with 14 bases between them. The CDR3, as DNA: TGTGCCAGCAGCCAAGGGGGACTCCGACGGTACGAGCAGTACTTC. It translates to CASSQGGLRRYEQYF.

The chain joins TRBV5-1 to TRBJ2-3, with a tentative D call TRBD2 (6 bases). Between the trimmed V and J ends, which lost 3 bases and 6 bases, there was a span of 11 bases. The CDR3 length is 13 residues. Per germline, CDR1 SGHRS and CDR2 YFSETQ. The CDR3 nucleotides read TGCGCCAGCAGCTATTCGGGGGTCGATACGCAGTATTTT. Its protein product is CASSYSGVDTQYF.

The chain carries TRBV5-5 and TRBJ2-5; D might be TRBD1 (5 bases). V was pared by 3 bases and J by 5 bases, with 17 bases between. Germline V gene data show CDR1 as SGHKS and CDR2 as YYEKEE (reference sequence). There are 15 residues in the CDR3. CDR3 nucleotide sequence: TGTGCCAGCAGCTCCCTACAGGAACCCCTGGAGACCCAGTACTTC. The encoded protein is CASSSLQEPLETQYF.

The chain carries TRBV28 and TRBJ2-1; D is perhaps TRBD2 (5 bases). V lost 11 bases and J 2 bases, leaving 16 bases between the germline ends. CDR1 is MDHEN, CDR2 SYDVKM, per germline. The CDR3 consists of 14 residues. CDR3: CASGRPRPYNEQFF. Here the CDR3 DNA reads TGTGCCTCGGGGAGACCCAGACCCTACAATGAGCAGTTCTTC.

The chain links TRBV19 to TRBJ2-2, with 7 bases lining up with TRBD2. The V gene's germline CDR1 is LNHDA and CDR2 SQIVND (reference sequence). The CDR3 is 16 amino acids. J gave up 4 bases and V 1 base, and 6 bases lay outside the gene matches. The CDR3: CASSIGGGRSTGELFF. The CDR3 bases are TGTGCCAGTAGTATAGGAGGCGGGAGAAGCACCGGGGAGCTGTTTTTT.

The chain links TRBV15 to TRBJ2-1, with a tentative D call TRBD2 (5 bases). Trimming shortened V by 2 bases and J by 1 base, and 9 bases separated the two germline ends. The CDR3 contains 15 residues. Germline V gives CDR1 LNHNV, CDR2 YYDKDF (reference sequence). The CDR3 region has the DNA TGTGCCACCAGCAGACATAGGGAGTCCTACAATGAGCAGTTCTTC. Protein sequence: CATSRHRESYNEQFF.

The chain carries TRBV19 and TRBJ1-1; perhaps TRBD1 as D (6 bases). The V end lost 7 bases, the J end lost 4 bases, and 19 bases lay between the germline ends. Germline loops: CDR1 LNHDA, CDR2 SQIVND (reference sequence). This CDR3 is built from 15 residues. The chain's CDR3 is CASIRGGNFGTEAFF. The CDR3 nucleotides are TGTGCCAGTATACGGGGGGGCAATTTCGGCACTGAAGCTTTCTTT.

The chain recombines TRBV7-7 with TRBJ2-5; possible D gene TRBD1, 6 bases. This CDR3 comprises 15 residues. Germline V gene lookup returns CDR1 SSHAT and CDR2 FNYEAQ (reference sequence). V was clipped by 0 bases and J by 4 bases, with 12 bases between them. CDR3 sequence: CASSLAGAEGETQYF. CDR3 coding DNA: TGTGCCAGCAGCTTAGCGGGGGCAGAGGGAGAGACCCAGTACTTC.

The chain couples TRBV5-1 to TRBJ2-1, with TRBD2 matching 11 bases. The V and J ends lost 0 bases and 3 bases, in that order; junction bases with no gene match: 2. Per germline, CDR1 SGHRS and CDR2 YFSETQ. The length of the CDR3 is 16 residues. Written as DNA, the CDR3 is TGCGCCAGCAGCTTGGCCGGGACTAGCGGCTACAATGAGCAGTTCTTC. It is translated as CASSLAGTSGYNEQFF. Filled out from reference TRBV5-1 and TRBJ2-1, the complete variable domain reads KAGVTQTPRYLIKTRGQQVTLSCSPISGHRSVSWYQQTPGQGLQFLFEYFSETQRNKGNFPGRFSGRQFSNSRSEMNVSTLELGDSALYLCASSLAGTSGYNEQFFGPGTRLTVL.

The DNA for the CDR3 is TGTGCCAGCAGTTATACAGGGGATAGCAATCAGCCCCAGCATTTT. Its translation: CASSYTGDSNQPQHF. V gene TRBV28 combines with J gene TRBJ1-5; TRBD1 matches 7 bases. The CDR3 is made up of 15 amino acids. V shed 4 bases and J 0 bases; nucleotides not matched to a gene: 3. Germline V gene data show CDR1 as MDHEN and CDR2 as SYDVKM.

The chain is built from TRBV25-1 and TRBJ2-7; 10 bases fit TRBD2. CDR1 MGHDK and CDR2 SYGVNS come from the germline V gene. The CDR3 has 15 amino acids. The ends lost 5 bases at V and 1 base at J; junction bases unmatched: 5. CDR3 DNA sequence: TGTGCCAGCAGTCACAGGACTAGCGGATCCTACGAGCAGTACTTC. Translation gives CASSHRTSGSYEQYF.

This sequence joins TRBV7-9 and TRBJ1-1; 9 bases line up with TRBD1. The germline CDR1 and CDR2 sequences are SEHNR and FQNEAQ (reference sequence). This CDR3 is built from 14 residues. The junction had 6 bases not matched to a gene; V was cut back by 6 bases and J by 4 bases. The CDR3: CASSWTGVSTEAFF. Here the CDR3 DNA reads TGTGCCAGCAGTTGGACAGGGGTGAGCACTGAAGCTTTCTTT. Full variable domain (outside the CDR3, taken from reference TRBV7-9 and TRBJ1-1): DTGVSQNPRHKITKRGQNVTFRCDPISEHNRLYWYRQTLGQGPEFLTYFQNEAQLEKSRLLSDRFSAERPKGSFSTLEIQRTEQGDSAMYLCASSWTGVSTEAFFGQGTRLTVV.

This chain uses TRBV27 with TRBJ1-6, with D possibly being TRBD1 (5 bases). The V end lost 5 bases, the J end lost 7 bases, and 15 bases lay between the germline ends. This CDR3 contains 15 residues. The germline V gene has CDR1 MNHEY and CDR2 SMNVEV (reference sequence). The DNA for the CDR3 is TGTGCCAGCAGTCCGACCGGGACTGAGAATTCACCCCTCCACTTT. Its translation is CASSPTGTENSPLHF.

The chain links TRBV6-2 or TRBV6-3 to TRBJ2-1; possible D gene TRBD2, 5 bases. CDR3 length equals 12 residues. The germline V and J ends were trimmed by 5 bases and 4 bases, with 6 bases remaining between them. Germline V gives CDR1 MNHEY, CDR2 SVGEGT. CDR3 sequence (DNA): TGTGCCAGCAGTACTAGTTACAATGAGCAGTTCTTC. The encoded protein is CASSTSYNEQFF.

The chain is built from TRBV2 and TRBJ1-6; D remains ambiguous. The V gene's germline CDR1 is SNHLY and CDR2 FYNNEI. Between the trimmed V and J ends, which lost 3 bases and 10 bases, there was a span of 16 bases. The length of the CDR3 is 15 residues. The DNA for the CDR3 is TGTGCCAGCAGTGAGGCCGGAGGTAGTTGGTCACCCCTCCACTTT. Protein product: CASSEAGGSWSPLHF.

This chain uses TRBV3-1 (or the pseudogene TRBV3-2) with TRBJ2-1, with 12 bases lining up with TRBD2. V was pared by 5 bases and J by 9 bases, with 8 bases of the junction left unmatched. Germline V lookup: CDR1 LGHDT, CDR2 YNNKEL (reference sequence). The CDR3 runs 15 residues. CDR3 in DNA: TGTGCCAGCAGCGCTAGCGGGAGGGCCGCAGGTGAGCAGTTCTTC. Its protein is CASSASGRAAGEQFF.

V is TRBV28 and J is TRBJ2-7; TRBD2 aligns across 9 bases. V was clipped by 5 bases and J by 3 bases; unmatched bases: 5. Germline V gene lookup returns CDR1 MDHEN and CDR2 SYDVKM. The CDR3 length is 14 residues. CDR3 amino acids: CASSGTSPSYEQYF. The CDR3 DNA is TGTGCCAGCAGTGGGACTAGCCCCAGCTACGAGCAGTACTTC. The full variable domain, in which reference TRBV28 and TRBJ2-7 provide the parts outside the CDR3, is DVKVTQSSRYLVKRTGEKVFLECVQDMDHENMFWYRQDPGLGLRLIYFSYDVKMKEKGDIPEGYSVSREKKERFSLILESASTNQTSMYLCASSGTSPSYEQYFGPGTRLTVT.

In its sample, this clone was seen a few times. The chain links TRBV9 to TRBJ1-4, with 8 positions matching TRBD1. V dropped 1 base and J dropped 6; count of bases not matched to a gene: 14. From germline, CDR1 is SGDLS and CDR2 YYNGEE. The CDR3 spans 18 residues. The CDR3 reads CASSVRPGGTPLDEKLFF. Written as DNA, the CDR3 is TGTGCCAGCAGCGTACGGCCAGGGGGCACTCCTCTGGATGAAAAACTGTTTTTT.

This chain links TRBV9 with TRBJ2-1; tentative D call: TRBD1 (6 bases). V lost 3 bases to trimming and J lost 2 bases, with 12 bases between them. This CDR3 contains 15 residues. The germline CDR1 and CDR2 sequences are SGDLS and YYNGEE. The CDR3 DNA is TGTGCCAGCAGCGCACGACAGGATACCTACAATGAGCAGTTCTTC. This translates into CASSARQDTYNEQFF.

The J gene is TRBJ2-3, the V gene TRBV6-5, with 8 bases aligning to TRBD1. The CDR3 sequence is 15 residues long. Germline loops: CDR1 MNHEY, CDR2 SVGAGI. V was clipped by 6 bases and J by 6 bases; unmatched bases: 11. The CDR3 sequence: CASSLDRGFRDTQYF. DNA for the CDR3: TGTGCCAGCAGCCTAGACAGGGGCTTTCGGGATACGCAGTATTTT.

The V gene is TRBV7-9, the J gene TRBJ2-7; D may be TRBD1 (6 bases). Deletions cut 2 bases from V and 4 bases from J, with 6 bases between. CDR1 is SEHNR and CDR2 is FQNEAQ in the germline V gene (reference sequence). The CDR3 is 12 residues long. The DNA for the CDR3 is TGTGCCAGCAGCTTACAGGGGTACGAGCAGTACTTC. Residues: CASSLQGYEQYF.

The chain recombines TRBV5-1 with TRBJ2-1; D is possibly TRBD2 (5 bases). V lost 4 bases and J lost 7, with 18 bases in between. The V gene's germline CDR1 is SGHRS and CDR2 YFSETQ. The CDR3 consists of 15 residues. The CDR3 protein is CASSPYRGRGNEQFF. CDR3 DNA sequence: TGCGCCAGCAGCCCCTACCGAGGTAGAGGGAATGAGCAGTTCTTC.

This chain links TRBV7-2 with TRBJ2-7; the D gene is possibly TRBD1 (5 bases). The CDR3 runs 12 residues. V was pared by 5 bases and J by 2 bases, with 7 bases between. Germline lookup yields CDR1 SGHTA and CDR2 FQGNSA. The CDR3 sequence is CASSPDTYEQYF. CDR3 DNA: TGTGCCAGCAGCCCGGACACCTACGAGCAGTACTTC.

In nucleotides, the CDR3 is TGTGCCAGCAGCCCCACCCGGGACAGGGGGAAAGATACGCAGTATTTT. Residues: CASSPTRDRGKDTQYF. This sequence joins TRBV13 and TRBJ2-3; TRBD1 aligns across 11 bases. The CDR3 is made up of 16 amino acids. J was trimmed by 5 bases and V by 5 bases; bases with no gene match: 9. The germline CDR1 and CDR2 sequences are PRHDT and FYEKMQ (reference sequence).

A single count supports this clone. The chain couples TRBV2 to TRBJ1-1, with 7 bases aligning to TRBD1. V lost 9 bases, J lost 3 bases, and 4 bases stayed unmatched. The CDR3 consists of 12 residues. CDR1 and CDR2 (germline): SNHLY, FYNNEI. The CDR3 sequence is CARRTGDTEAFF. The CDR3, as DNA: TGTGCCAGGCGTACAGGGGACACTGAAGCTTTCTTT.

The CDR3 DNA reads as TGTGCCAGCAGTTTACTACTAGCGACAGATACGCAGTATTTT. It specifies CASSLLLATDTQYF. The genes are TRBV28 and TRBJ2-3; 7 nucleotides line up with TRBD2. In germline, CDR1 is MDHEN, CDR2 SYDVKM. The CDR3 covers 14 residues. V was clipped by 2 bases and J by 3 bases; unmatched bases: 2.

This clone was found once. The genes are TRBV5-6 and TRBJ2-2, with D hard to call. Germline V gene data show CDR1 as SGHDT and CDR2 as YYEEEE. Deletions cut 0 bases from V and 6 bases from J, with 18 bases between. This CDR3 spans 17 amino acids. The CDR3 loop reads CASSLGGIRAVAGELFF. CDR3 coding DNA: TGTGCCAGCAGCTTGGGAGGAATAAGAGCTGTTGCCGGGGAGCTGTTTTTT.